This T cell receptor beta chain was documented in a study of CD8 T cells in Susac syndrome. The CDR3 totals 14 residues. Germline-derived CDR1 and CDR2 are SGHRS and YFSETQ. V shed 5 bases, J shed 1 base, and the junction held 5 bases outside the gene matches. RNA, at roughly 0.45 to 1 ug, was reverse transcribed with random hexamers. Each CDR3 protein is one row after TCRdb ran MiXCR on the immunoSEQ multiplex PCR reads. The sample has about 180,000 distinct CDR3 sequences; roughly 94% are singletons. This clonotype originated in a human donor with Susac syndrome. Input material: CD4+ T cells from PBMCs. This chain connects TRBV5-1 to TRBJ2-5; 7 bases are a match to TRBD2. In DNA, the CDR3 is TGCGCCAGCAGGAACGGGAGGTTCCAAGAGACCCAGTACTTC. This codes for CASRNGRFQETQYF. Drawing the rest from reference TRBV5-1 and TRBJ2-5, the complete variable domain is KAGVTQTPRYLIKTRGQQVTLSCSPISGHRSVSWYQQTPGQGLQFLFEYFSETQRNKGNFPGRFSGRQFSNSRSEMNVSTLELGDSALYLCASRNGRFQETQYFGPGTRLLVL.